This record concerns one T cell receptor (beta chain) sequence. This sample was taken from a study of shared T cell receptors in the human thymus. Sequenced by immunoSEQ multiplex PCR; TCRdb stores in-frame clones only, minus some. The sample includes hundreds of thousands of clones, around 87% of them seen just once. Between the trimmed V and J ends, which lost 4 bases and 6 bases, there was a span of 16 bases. The CDR3 consists of 14 residues. Germline loops: CDR1 SEHNR, CDR2 FQNEAQ (reference sequence). This sample was shared with a second study, whose subject was human thymus T cells. From that paper: Overlap was high between thymic repertoires from unrelated individuals, as reported in related research.

The sequenced sample was thymocytes. The receptor was derived from a boy under three years old with a congenital heart defect. V gene TRBV7-9 combines with J gene TRBJ2-7; possible D gene TRBD2, 6 bases. CDR3 residues: CASSSLASPSEQYF. The DNA for the CDR3 is TGTGCCAGCAGCTCCCTAGCGTCCCCGAGCGAGCAGTACTTC.